This T cell receptor (beta chain) was documented in a study of T cells in Graves' hyperthyroidism and ophthalmopathy. On the basis of clinical symptoms, serum thyroxine and TRAb, thyroid ultrasound and orbital computed tomography, diagnoses were made. This clonotype was found many times. TCR beta CDR3 regions were amplified from RNA transcripts. First-round RT-PCR of the TCR CDR3 relied on the HTBI primer set. TCRdb passed the multiplex PCR reads through MiXCR, listing each CDR3 protein once. Counted here are hundreds of thousands of distinct CDR3 sequences, more than 45% occurring once; the ten biggest clones make up approximately 8.2%. This TCR was recovered from a woman between 18 and 29 years old with Graves' hyperthyroidism. The sequencing input was peripheral blood or thyroid tissue (not recorded which).

The CDR3 loop reads CSAWDLGDYGYTF. For the CDR3, the DNA is TGCAGCGCCTGGGACCTCGGGGACTATGGCTACACCTTC. This rearrangement joins TRBV29-1 to TRBJ1-2; the D gene is possibly TRBD1 (5 bases). CDR1 is SQVTM, CDR2 ANQGSEA, per germline. Trimming shortened V by 7 bases and J by 3 bases, and 15 bases separated the two germline ends. The CDR3 is 13 residues long.